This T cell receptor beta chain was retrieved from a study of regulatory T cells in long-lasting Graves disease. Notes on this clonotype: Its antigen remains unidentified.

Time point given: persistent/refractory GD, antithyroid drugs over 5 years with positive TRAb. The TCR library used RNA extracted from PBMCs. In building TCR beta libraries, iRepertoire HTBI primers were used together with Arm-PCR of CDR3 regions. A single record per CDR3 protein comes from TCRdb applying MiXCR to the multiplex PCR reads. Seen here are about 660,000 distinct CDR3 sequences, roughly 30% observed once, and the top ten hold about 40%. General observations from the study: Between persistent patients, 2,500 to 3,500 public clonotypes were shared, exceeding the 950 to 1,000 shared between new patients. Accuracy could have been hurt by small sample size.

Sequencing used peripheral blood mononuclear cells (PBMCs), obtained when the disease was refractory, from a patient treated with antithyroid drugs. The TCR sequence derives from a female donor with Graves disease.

In DNA, the CDR3 is TGTGCCAGCAGCCAGGATCACAGGGGGCCTGGCTATGGCTACACCTTC. Translating gives CASSQDHRGPGYGYTF. The V and J genes are TRBV6-1 and TRBJ1-2; 9 nucleotides line up with TRBD1. The J segment lost 4 bases and the V segment lost 6 bases, leaving 12 bases of the junction unmatched. CDR1 and CDR2 from the germline V gene are MNHNS and SASEGT. The CDR3 length is 16 residues.